This T cell receptor (beta chain) was obtained from a study of T cells in Graves' hyperthyroidism and ophthalmopathy. Study information: Sampling of peripheral blood happened at initial diagnosis, prior to any treatment. Study-wide findings and caveats: Blood also held most thyroid clonotypes expanded beyond 0.001.

Germline V gene lookup returns CDR1 SGHVS and CDR2 FNYEAQ. After removal of 6 bases from V and 5 bases from J, the junction contained 7 bases not matched to a gene. The CDR3 totals 14 residues. As concerns this clonotype: Its specificity is unknown. Possible read error: a much larger clone is one base away.

Exclusion criteria comprised uncontrolled infection, other autoimmune disease, pregnancy or lactation. The PBMCs had their origin in 8.5 to 10 ml of fresh peripheral blood. TCR beta CDR3 regions were amplified from RNA. Initially, a first-round RT-PCR of the TCR CDR3 employed the HTBI primer set. MiXCR was run by TCRdb on the multiplex PCR reads, yielding one entry per CDR3 protein. The sample lists hundreds of thousands of distinct CDR3 sequences, over 35% seen once, with around 10% in the top ten. This rearrangement joins TRBV7-6 to TRBJ1-1, with 9 bases aligning to TRBD1. Sequencing was done on a sample of blood. This clonotype was sampled from a man younger than 35 with Graves' hyperthyroidism. DNA for the CDR3: TGTGCCAGCAGGGCCAGGACAGGGGATACTGAAGCTTTCTTT. Encoded protein: CASRARTGDTEAFF. Full variable domain (missing parts from reference TRBV7-6 and TRBJ1-1): GAGVSQSPRYKVTKRGQDVALRCDPISGHVSLYWYRQALGQGPEFLTYFNYEAQQDKSGLPNDRFSAERPEGSISTLTIQRTEQRDSAMYRCASRARTGDTEAFFGQGTRLTVV.